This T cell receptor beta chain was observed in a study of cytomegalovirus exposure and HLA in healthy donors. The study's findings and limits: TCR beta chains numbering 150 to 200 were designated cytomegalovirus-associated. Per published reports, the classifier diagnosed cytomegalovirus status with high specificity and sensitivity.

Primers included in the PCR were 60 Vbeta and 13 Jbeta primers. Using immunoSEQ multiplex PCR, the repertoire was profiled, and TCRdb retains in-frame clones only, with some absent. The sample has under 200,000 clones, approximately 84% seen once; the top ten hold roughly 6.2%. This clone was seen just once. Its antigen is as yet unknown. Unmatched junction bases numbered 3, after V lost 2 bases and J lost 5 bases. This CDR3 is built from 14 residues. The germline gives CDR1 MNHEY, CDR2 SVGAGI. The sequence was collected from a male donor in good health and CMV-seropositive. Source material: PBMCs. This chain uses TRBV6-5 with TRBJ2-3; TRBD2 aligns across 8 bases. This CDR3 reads CASSYLGREDTQYF. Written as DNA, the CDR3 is TGTGCCAGCAGTTACCTCGGGAGGGAAGATACGCAGTATTTT.